This record concerns one T cell receptor beta chain sequence. This sample was included in a study of OX40 agonist ivuxolimab in advanced cancers. Study context: Dosing consisted of intravenous ivuxolimab at 0.01 to 10 mg/kg every 2 weeks.

CDR3 length equals 14 residues. Germline CDR1 is SGHAT and CDR2 is FQNNGV. V lost 5 bases, J lost 1 base, and 9 bases lay in between. Generated by immunoSEQ multiplex PCR, the TCRdb table keeps only in-frame clones and is missing some. The sample shows roughly 53,000 clones, 88% of them seen only once. Sequences were derived from CD4+ or CD8+ T cells sorted from blood, sampled in a trial of the OX40 agonist ivuxolimab. The chain links TRBV11-2 to TRBJ2-4; D not resolved. The sequence was collected from an adult with an advanced solid tumor such as melanoma, head and neck, liver or kidney cancer. CDR3 residues: CASSPWKAKNIQYF. The DNA of the CDR3 is TGTGCCAGCAGCCCCTGGAAGGCCAAAAACATTCAGTACTTC.